Each of the 30 T cell receptor beta chains below was sequenced from the same sample in a study of T cell responses to AZD1222 COVID-19 vaccine. Profiling relied on immunoSEQ multiplex PCR, and the TCRdb table lists in-frame clones only, not all of them. The sample has 100,000 to 140,000 clones, 87% seen once. Sequences were derived from peripheral blood, sampled 28 days after the second AZD1222 dose. Source of these receptors: an adult who received the AZD1222 COVID-19 vaccine.

The chain carries TRBV19 and TRBJ1-3, with TRBD1 matching 8 bases. The V and J ends lost 5 bases and 9 bases, in that order; junction bases with no gene match: 6. This CDR3 contains 13 residues. The germline CDR1 and CDR2 sequences are LNHDA and SQIVND (reference sequence). This CDR3 reads CASSPGQGGTIYF. The DNA of the CDR3 is TGTGCCAGTAGTCCCGGACAGGGCGGCACCATATATTTT.

The rearrangement links TRBV5-8 to TRBJ2-1, with D perhaps TRBD2 (7 bases). CDR3 size: 15 residues. Germline V gene lookup returns CDR1 SGHTS and CDR2 YDEGEE. Trimming stripped 4 bases from V and 2 bases from J, with 13 bases between. In DNA form, the CDR3 reads TGTGCCAGCAGCCTGAGGGGGGGGCCCTACAATGAGCAGTTCTTC. It encodes CASSLRGGPYNEQFF.

This clone was seen just once. The rearrangement uses TRBV29-1 and TRBJ1-3, with D tentatively TRBD1 (6 bases). Per germline, CDR1 SQVTM and CDR2 ANQGSEA. This CDR3 has 13 amino acids. V was trimmed by 7 bases and J by 0 bases, leaving 10 bases between them. CDR3 sequence: CSGMDSSGNTIYF. CDR3 nucleotide sequence: TGCAGCGGGATGGACAGCTCTGGAAACACCATATATTTT.

V and J are TRBV30 and TRBJ1-6; unclear D gene. The CDR3 is made up of 14 amino acids. Trimming cost V 0 bases and J 6 bases, with 9 bases left between them. Germline CDR1 reads GTSNPN; CDR2 reads SVGIG (reference sequence). Here the CDR3 DNA reads TGTGCCTGGAGTGTAAAGGGTGGTAATTCACCCCTCCACTTT. The encoded protein is CAWSVKGGNSPLHF.

The chain couples TRBV5-1 to TRBJ2-7; TRBD1 might be the D (6 bases). Germline CDR1 SGHRS, CDR2 YFSETQ. V dropped 2 bases and J dropped 6 bases, with 15 bases sitting between them. The CDR3 runs to 14 residues. CDR3 in amino acids: CASSFQDSYSEQYF. CDR3 DNA: TGCGCCAGCAGCTTCCAGGACAGCTACAGCGAGCAGTACTTC.

The rearrangement uses TRBV4-3 and TRBJ1-3; no clear D. V was clipped by 4 bases and J by 0 bases, with 7 bases between them. This CDR3 spans 14 amino acids. From germline, CDR1 is LGHNA and CDR2 YSLEER. The CDR3 reads CASSRSASGNTIYF. In nucleotides, the CDR3 is TGCGCCAGCAGCCGGTCAGCCTCTGGAAACACCATATATTTT.

The gene calls are TRBV25-1 and TRBJ2-7; 10 bases match TRBD2. This CDR3 spans 14 amino acids. CDR1 is MGHDK, CDR2 SYGVNS, per germline. After removal of 4 bases from V and 2 bases from J, the junction contained 2 bases not matched to a gene. The CDR3 spells CASSVAGGPYEQYF. The CDR3 nucleotides are TGTGCCAGCAGTGTAGCGGGGGGCCCCTACGAGCAGTACTTC.

The J gene is TRBJ2-7, the V gene TRBV3-1 (or the pseudogene TRBV3-2); TRBD1 matches 7 bases. The CDR3 spans 12 residues. V lost 1 base and J lost 12; bases outside the gene matches: 6. Germline V gene lookup returns CDR1 LGHDT and CDR2 YNNKEL (reference sequence). As DNA, the CDR3 is TGTGCCAGCAGCCAAGGGGGCGGACAGGCGTACTTC. Residues: CASSQGGGQAYF.

V and J are TRBV2 and TRBJ2-1; the D is unclear. The CDR3 runs 15 residues. Deletions cut 0 bases from V and 1 base from J, with 7 bases between. Germline V gene data show CDR1 as SNHLY and CDR2 as FYNNEI. The CDR3 loop reads CASSEAGLSYNEQFF. In DNA form, the CDR3 reads TGTGCCAGCAGTGAAGCAGGGCTATCCTACAATGAGCAGTTCTTC.

This chain connects TRBV7-9 to TRBJ1-6; a possible D gene is TRBD1 (6 bases). Germline V lookup: CDR1 SEHNR, CDR2 FQNEAQ (reference sequence). V was pared by 8 bases and J by 7 bases, with 12 bases between. The CDR3 loop spans 13 amino acids. The CDR3 DNA reads TGTGCCAGCGTTTGGGGGCCCAATTCACCCCTCCACTTT. As protein: CASVWGPNSPLHF.

V and J are TRBV9 and TRBJ2-1, with D hard to call. Germline V gene lookup returns CDR1 SGDLS and CDR2 YYNGEE. The germline V and J ends were trimmed by 0 bases and 6 bases, with 10 bases remaining between them. The CDR3 consists of 14 residues. The CDR3, as DNA: TGTGCCAGCAGCGTAGAGGGTGTAAGCAATGAGCAGTTCTTC. Its translation: CASSVEGVSNEQFF.

V is TRBV4-3 and J is TRBJ2-5; unclear D gene. The CDR3 is made up of 16 amino acids. Germline CDR1 is LGHNA and CDR2 is YSLEER. V was shortened by 0 bases and J by 0 bases, with 11 bases between the two germline ends. The CDR3 coding sequence is TGCGCCAGCAGCCAAGAGTTCCGGAGCTACCAAGAGACCCAGTACTTC. It translates to CASSQEFRSYQETQYF.

V is TRBV7-9 and J is TRBJ1-2, with a possible D match to TRBD1 (6 bases). V dropped 5 bases and J dropped 0 bases, with 10 bases sitting between them. The CDR3 has 14 residues. Looked up from germline, CDR1 is SEHNR and CDR2 is FQNEAQ (reference sequence). In nucleotides, the CDR3 is TGTGCCAGCAGCCGACAGGATGCTAACTATGGCTACACCTTC. Protein sequence: CASSRQDANYGYTF.

The V gene is TRBV6-5, the J gene TRBJ2-7, with TRBD1 identical over 9 bases. CDR1 and CDR2 from the germline V gene are MNHEY and SVGAGI. The CDR3 is made up of 14 amino acids. V lost 6 bases, J lost 5 bases, and 8 bases stayed unmatched. This CDR3 is CASSRIQGADEQYF. The CDR3 nucleotides read TGTGCCAGCAGCCGGATACAGGGGGCCGACGAGCAGTACTTC.

The chain carries TRBV30 and TRBJ2-3; 9 bases agree with TRBD2. Germline V gene sequence: CDR1 GTSNPN, CDR2 SVGIG (reference sequence). Trimming took 4 bases from V and 4 from J; bases not matched to a gene: 6. The CDR3 is 14 amino acids. CDR3 loop: CAWTRGGGADTQYF. CDR3 nucleotide sequence: TGTGCCTGGACCCGGGGCGGGGGGGCAGATACGCAGTATTTT.

This sequence joins TRBV2 and TRBJ2-7, with 7 bases aligning to TRBD1. V lost 2 bases and J lost 0; bases outside the gene matches: 4. In germline, CDR1 is SNHLY, CDR2 FYNNEI. The CDR3 has 15 residues. CDR3 DNA: TGTGCCAGCAGTGAAAGGGGGCTGAGCTCCTACGAGCAGTACTTC. Amino acid sequence: CASSERGLSSYEQYF.

The V call is TRBV2, the J call TRBJ1-4; the D gene is possibly TRBD1 (6 bases). Trimming cost V 5 bases and J 5 bases, with 15 bases left between them. The CDR3 extends over 15 amino acids. The germline gives CDR1 SNHLY, CDR2 FYNNEI. CDR3 sequence reads: CASSNPDSKNEKLFF. DNA of the CDR3: TGTGCCAGCAGTAACCCGGACAGCAAGAATGAAAAACTGTTTTTT. The full variable domain, rest sourced from reference TRBV2 and TRBJ1-4, is EPEVTQTPSHQVTQMGQEVILRCVPISNHLYFYWYRQILGQKVEFLVSFYNNEISEKSEIFDDQFSVERPDGSNFTLKIRSTKLEDSAMYFCASSNPDSKNEKLFFGSGTQLSVL.

The genes are TRBV30 and TRBJ1-3; D gene ambiguous. Trimming pared 0 bases from V and 4 bases from J, leaving 19 bases between. The CDR3 has 17 residues. Germline-derived CDR1 and CDR2 are GTSNPN and SVGIG (reference sequence). The CDR3 nucleotides read TGTGCCTGGAGTGTCTGGGAATTAGGGAAAACGGGAAACACCATATATTTT. Its translation is CAWSVWELGKTGNTIYF.

The chain recombines TRBV5-6 with TRBJ2-5, with 10 bases identical to TRBD1. Trimming cost V 3 bases and J 8 bases; bases outside gene matches: 10. The CDR3 totals 15 residues. Germline values: CDR1 SGHDT, CDR2 YYEEEE. The DNA for the CDR3 is TGTGCCAGCAGCTCGACAGGGGGCTCCCTTCGAACCCAGTACTTC. It codes for CASSSTGGSLRTQYF.

This sequence joins TRBV6-5 and TRBJ1-6; D unclear. V lost 7 bases and J lost 5, with 9 bases in between. Per the germline V gene, CDR1 is MNHEY and CDR2 is SVGAGI. The length of the CDR3 is 13 residues. The CDR3 DNA sequence: TGTGCCAGCACGGGCAGGAATAATTCACCCCTCCACTTT. This encodes CASTGRNNSPLHF.

This chain connects TRBV2 to TRBJ1-6; no definite D call. Germline V lookup: CDR1 SNHLY, CDR2 FYNNEI. The CDR3 runs 15 residues. V lost 6 bases and J 10 bases, leaving 19 bases between the germline ends. The CDR3 spells CASRVTGQEVSPLHF. CDR3 bases: TGTGCCAGCAGGGTGACCGGGCAGGAGGTCTCACCCCTCCACTTT.

The rearrangement links TRBV5-4 to TRBJ2-7; 14 bases are shared with TRBD2. The CDR3 extends over 17 amino acids. Per germline, CDR1 SGHNT and CDR2 YYREEE (reference sequence). The V and J ends lost 4 bases and 0 bases, in that order; junction bases with no gene match: 6. The CDR3 here is CASSPGTSGGYSYEQYF. Written as DNA, the CDR3 is TGTGCCAGCAGCCCTGGGACTAGCGGGGGCTACTCCTACGAGCAGTACTTC.

V is TRBV7-8 and J is TRBJ1-5, with 10 positions matching TRBD1. V lost 5 bases to trimming and J lost 2 bases; unmatched junction nucleotides: 12. The CDR3 contains 18 residues. Germline CDR1 SGHVS, CDR2 FQNEAQ. The CDR3, as DNA: TGTGCCAGCAGCCATAGGGGGGACAGGGGATACGGCAATCAGCCCCAGCATTTT. It codes for CASSHRGDRGYGNQPQHF. Variable domain in full (rest from reference TRBV7-8 and TRBJ1-5): GAGVSQSPRYKVAKRGQDVALRCDPISGHVSLFWYQQALGQGPEFLTYFQNEAQLDKSGLPSDRFFAERPEGSVSTLKIQRTQQEDSAVYLCASSHRGDRGYGNQPQHFGDGTRLSIL.

The CDR3: CASRQGGANYGYTF. For the CDR3, the DNA is TGTGCCAGCAGACAGGGGGGGGCAAACTATGGCTACACCTTC. The chain has TRBV28 and TRBJ1-2; 8 bases line up with TRBD1. Germline lookup yields CDR1 MDHEN and CDR2 SYDVKM. The CDR3 covers 14 residues. The trim removed 6 bases at V and 2 bases at J, leaving 5 bases unmatched.

The chain has TRBV28 and TRBJ1-6; D is perhaps TRBD1 (6 bases). The V end lost 7 bases, the J end lost 6 bases, and 13 bases lay between the germline ends. The CDR3 runs to 14 residues. Germline V gives CDR1 MDHEN, CDR2 SYDVKM. The CDR3 is CASTLDRLNSPLHF. Written as DNA, the CDR3 is TGTGCCAGCACCTTGGACAGACTTAATTCACCCCTCCACTTT.

The V gene is TRBV7-3, the J gene TRBJ2-5; no reliable D call. This CDR3 region has 13 residues. Germline lookup yields CDR1 SGHTA and CDR2 FQGTGA. Trimming cost V 1 base and J 4 bases, with 7 bases left between them. The DNA for the CDR3 is TGTGCCAGCAGCTTAAATCCGGGAGAGACCCAGTACTTC. It codes for CASSLNPGETQYF. Together with reference TRBV7-3 and TRBJ2-5, the CDR3 gives the full variable domain: GAGVSQTPSNKVTEKGKYVELRCDPISGHTALYWYRQSLGQGPEFLIYFQGTGAADDSGLPNDRFFAVRPEGSVSTLKIQRTERGDSAVYLCASSLNPGETQYFGPGTRLLVL.

This rearrangement joins TRBV28 to TRBJ1-1; D is unclear. Trimming took off 2 bases at V and 4 bases at J, with 5 bases between the two ends. The germline gives CDR1 MDHEN, CDR2 SYDVKM. The CDR3 loop spans 12 amino acids. CDR3: CASSLRFTEAFF. The CDR3 nucleotides read TGTGCCAGCAGTTTACGGTTCACTGAAGCTTTCTTT.

The chain joins TRBV19 to TRBJ1-2; 7 bases agree with TRBD1. Per the germline V gene, CDR1 is LNHDA and CDR2 is SQIVND (reference sequence). V dropped 5 bases and J dropped 4; count of bases not matched to a gene: 13. This CDR3 spans 16 amino acids. This CDR3 is CASSPGQTYASYGYTF. The CDR3 DNA reads TGTGCCAGTAGTCCGGGACAGACCTATGCCTCCTATGGCTACACCTTC. Full variable domain (missing parts from reference TRBV19 and TRBJ1-2): DGGITQSPKYLFRKEGQNVTLSCEQNLNHDAMYWYRQDPGQGLRLIYYSQIVNDFQKGDIAEGYSVSREKKESFPLTVTSAQKNPTAFYLCASSPGQTYASYGYTFGSGTRLTVV.

The chain couples TRBV29-1 to TRBJ1-5, with a possible D match to TRBD1 (5 bases). In germline, CDR1 is SQVTM, CDR2 ANQGSEA. The ends were cut back, 5 bases at V and 0 bases at J, with 8 bases in the middle. There are 13 residues in the CDR3. CDR3 in amino acids: CSVTGGSNQPQHF. The DNA for the CDR3 is TGCAGCGTTACGGGGGGTAGCAATCAGCCCCAGCATTTT. Full variable domain (remainder filled in from reference TRBV29-1 and TRBJ1-5): SAVISQKPSRDICQRGTSLTIQCQVDSQVTMMFWYRQQPGQSLTLIATANQGSEATYESGFVIDKFPISRPNLTFSTLTVSNMSPEDSSIYLCSVTGGSNQPQHFGDGTRLSIL.

This clone has just one count. The V gene is TRBV19, the J gene TRBJ1-2; TRBD1 is a possible D gene (6 bases). Germline-derived CDR1 and CDR2 are LNHDA and SQIVND (reference sequence). Trimming removed 9 bases at V and 3 bases at J, with 17 bases between. This CDR3 has 14 amino acids. CDR3: CASLFPGTYYGYTF. The CDR3 DNA is TGTGCCAGCCTGTTCCCCGGGACATACTATGGCTACACCTTC. The full variable domain, with the rest looked up from reference TRBV19 and TRBJ1-2, is DGGITQSPKYLFRKEGQNVTLSCEQNLNHDAMYWYRQDPGQGLRLIYYSQIVNDFQKGDIAEGYSVSREKKESFPLTVTSAQKNPTAFYLCASLFPGTYYGYTFGSGTRLTVV.